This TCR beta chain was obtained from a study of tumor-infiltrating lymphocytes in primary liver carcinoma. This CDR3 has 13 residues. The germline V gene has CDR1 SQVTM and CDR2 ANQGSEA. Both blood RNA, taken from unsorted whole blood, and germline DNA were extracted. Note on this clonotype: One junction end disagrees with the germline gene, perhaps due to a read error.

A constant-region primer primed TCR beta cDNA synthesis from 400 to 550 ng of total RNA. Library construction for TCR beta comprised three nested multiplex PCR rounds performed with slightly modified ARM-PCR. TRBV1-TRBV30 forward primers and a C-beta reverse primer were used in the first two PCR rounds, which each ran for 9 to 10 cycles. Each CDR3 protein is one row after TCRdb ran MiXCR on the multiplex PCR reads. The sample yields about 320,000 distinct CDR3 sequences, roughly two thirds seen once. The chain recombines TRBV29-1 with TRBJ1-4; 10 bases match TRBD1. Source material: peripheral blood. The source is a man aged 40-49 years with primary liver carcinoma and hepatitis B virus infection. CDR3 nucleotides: TGCAGCGTATGGGACAGGGGAGGTGAAAAACTGCTTTTT. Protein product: CSVWDRGGEKLLF. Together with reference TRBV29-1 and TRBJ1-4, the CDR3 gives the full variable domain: SAVISQKPSRDICQRGTSLTIQCQVDSQVTMMFWYRQQPGQSLTLIATANQGSEATYESGFVIDKFPISRPNLTFSTLTVSNMSPEDSSIYLCSVWDRGGEKLLFGSGTQLSVL.